The 3 T cell receptor beta chains in this list originate from one sample, sequenced in a study of neurological immune-mediated disorders. TCRdb itself ran the 5' RACE reads through MiXCR, one entry per CDR3 protein. The data show fewer than 30,000 distinct CDR3 sequences, over 5.5% seen once. The sample was PBMCs. The receptors derive from a woman between 40 and 50 years old in good health.

This clonotype appeared many times. The rearrangement uses TRBV27 and TRBJ2-7; 8 nucleotides align to TRBD2. Per germline, CDR1 MNHEY and CDR2 SMNVEV (reference sequence). CDR3 size: 15 residues. V lost 6 bases and J lost 3; bases outside the gene matches: 10. This chain's CDR3 is CASRAFGGGFYEQYF. For the CDR3, the DNA is TGTGCCAGCAGGGCCTTCGGGGGGGGGTTCTACGAGCAGTACTTC.

This clonotype was detected many times. V is TRBV19 and J is TRBJ1-5, with D possibly matching TRBD1 (5 bases). Germline V CDR1 and CDR2: LNHDA, SQIVND (reference sequence). The CDR3 has 13 residues. V lost 7 bases, J lost 5 bases, and 12 bases lay in between. The CDR3 protein is CASTGFRHQPQHF. CDR3 sequence (DNA): TGTGCCAGTACAGGGTTTCGCCATCAGCCCCAGCATTTT.

This clonotype has at least ten counts. V is TRBV7-2 and J is TRBJ2-7, with 9 nucleotides matching TRBD1. V lost 1 base to trimming and J lost 3 bases; unmatched junction nucleotides: 7. CDR1 is SGHTA, CDR2 FQGNSA, per germline. CDR3 size: 16 residues. The CDR3 bases are TGTGCCAGCAGCTTAGGAGCTCGGACAGGGGACTACGAGCAGTACTTC. This sequence encodes CASSLGARTGDYEQYF.